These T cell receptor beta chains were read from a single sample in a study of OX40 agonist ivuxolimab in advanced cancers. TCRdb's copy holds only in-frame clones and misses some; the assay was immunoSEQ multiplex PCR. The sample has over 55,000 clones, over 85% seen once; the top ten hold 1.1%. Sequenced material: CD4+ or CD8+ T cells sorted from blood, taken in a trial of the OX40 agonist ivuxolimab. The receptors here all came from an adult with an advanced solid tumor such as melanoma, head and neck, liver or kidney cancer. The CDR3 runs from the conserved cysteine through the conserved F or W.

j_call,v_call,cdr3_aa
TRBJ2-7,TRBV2,CASRGFYEQYF
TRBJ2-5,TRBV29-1,CSVVRDPKETQYF
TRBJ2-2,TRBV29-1,CSVARGGSGELFF
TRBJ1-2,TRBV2,CASSTGLAYGYTF
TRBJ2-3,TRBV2,CASTAERDTQYF
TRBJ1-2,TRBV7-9,CASSFHRDGYTF
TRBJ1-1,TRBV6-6,CASSGRQGEAFF
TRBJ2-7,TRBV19,CASSLGASYEQYF
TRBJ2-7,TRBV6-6,CASRGTTYEQYF
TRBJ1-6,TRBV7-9,CASSLVRGTYNSPLHF
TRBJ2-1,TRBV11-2,CASSSGTSADEQFF
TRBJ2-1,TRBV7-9,CASSGQGGVWYNEQFF
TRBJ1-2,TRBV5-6,CASTSTDGGVPYGYTF
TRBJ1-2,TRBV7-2,CASSTGGESYGYTF
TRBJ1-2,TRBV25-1,CASSDPGGSTYGYTF
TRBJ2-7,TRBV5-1,CASSSRTGAYEQYF
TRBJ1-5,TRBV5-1,CASNHGTGAGWTQHF
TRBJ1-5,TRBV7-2,CASSPFTGPNQPQHF
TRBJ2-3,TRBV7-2,CASSFPGGLGDTQYF
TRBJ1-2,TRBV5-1,CASSLDSNYGYTF
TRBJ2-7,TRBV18,CASSLDSSYEQYF
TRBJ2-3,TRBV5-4,CASSLGGQWDTQYF
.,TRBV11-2,CASSRDGLYEQYF
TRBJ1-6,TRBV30,CACPTDNSYNSPLHF
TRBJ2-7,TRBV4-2,CASSQENRGYEQYF
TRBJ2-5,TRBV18,CASSPRMQGRETQYF
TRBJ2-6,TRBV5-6,CATRQIKTDSGANVLTF
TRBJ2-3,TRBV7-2,CASSRVGLALDTQYF
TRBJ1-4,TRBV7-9,CASSYGQPTNNEKLFF
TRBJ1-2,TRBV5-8,CASSDRDRGYGYTF
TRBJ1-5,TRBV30,CAWSLAFNQPQHF
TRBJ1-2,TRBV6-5,CASKDRANYGYTF
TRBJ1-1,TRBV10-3,CAITPNGGGTEAFF
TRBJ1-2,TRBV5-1,CASRSLGTENGYTF
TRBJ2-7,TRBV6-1,CASSGPFWGASYEQYF
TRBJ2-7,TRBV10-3,CAITGSGGSCLYSYEQYF
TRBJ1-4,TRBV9,CASSVGGGLWEKLFF
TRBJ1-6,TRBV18,CASSLRDSSPLHF
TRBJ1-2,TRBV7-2,CASSLVEGNRGGYTF
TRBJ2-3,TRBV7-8,CASRKTSGGEDTQYF
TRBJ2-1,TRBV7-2,CASSSVASRNEQFF
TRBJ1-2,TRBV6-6,CASSYPGVGKGGYTF
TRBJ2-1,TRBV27,CASSFTVRADNEQFF
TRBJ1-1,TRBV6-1,CASSGQTTMNTEAFF
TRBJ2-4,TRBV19,CASSSAALAKNIQYF
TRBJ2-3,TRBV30,CAWRTGASTDTQYF
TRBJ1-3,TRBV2,CASSTYVGNTIYF
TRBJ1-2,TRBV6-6,CASSHNDRVDGYTF
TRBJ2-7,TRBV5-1,CASSHGQGIVYEQYF
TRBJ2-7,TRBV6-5,CASSAGRTYEQYF
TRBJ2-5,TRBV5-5,CASRTTGGPAETQYF
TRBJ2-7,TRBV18,CASSPGPPYEQYF
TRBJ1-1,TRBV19,CASSIGAVSTEAFF
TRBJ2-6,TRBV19,CASSPEGTGANVLTF
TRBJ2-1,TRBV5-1,CASSLVGTGGWDEQFF
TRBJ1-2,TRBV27,CASGRQGYGYTF